This passage covers 28 T cell receptor beta chains from one sample sequenced in a study of shared clonotypes between healthy human individuals (TCRdb year 2020). Library prep was done by the immunoSEQ multiplex PCR assay. TCRdb retrieved this table from immuneACCESS and kept in-frame rearrangements only. Not all clones are present; in checked studies, unresolved V genes account for under half, and no reason is known for the remainder. The sample yields over a million clones; around 78% were counted once. The top ten clonotypes cover 0.5% to 0.6% of the sample. The sample comprised memory CD4+ T cells from PBMCs. What the cell subset or site label conveys for this sample: CD45RA-negative fraction. These receptors were obtained from a man aged 18 to 29 in good health. Some clones in this sample may be carry-over from other donors' samples.

At least ten counts were recorded for this clone. This chain joins TRBV5-4 and TRBJ2-3; no clear D gene. Trimming cost V 4 bases and J 2 bases, with 11 bases left between them. Germline CDR1 is SGHNT and CDR2 is YYREEE (reference sequence). The CDR3 contains 14 residues. CDR3 amino acids: CASSLNVLTDTQYF. The CDR3, as DNA: TGTGCCAGCAGCCTTAATGTCCTCACAGATACGCAGTATTTT.

DNA of the CDR3: TGTGCCAGCAGTTACAGCTACAGGATAAGTAATGAAAAACTGTTTTTT. Its translation: CASSYSYRISNEKLFF. V is TRBV6-5 and J is TRBJ1-4; tentatively, D is TRBD1 (5 bases). With 2 bases removed from V and 4 bases from J, the gap between germline ends came to 14 bases. The CDR3 has 16 residues. Germline values: CDR1 MNHEY, CDR2 SVGAGI.

The chain recombines TRBV28 with TRBJ2-5; D remains unclear. V lost 3 bases and J lost 4, with 9 bases in between. Germline loops: CDR1 MDHEN, CDR2 SYDVKM. The CDR3 has 13 amino acids. The CDR3 spells CASSFKNGETQYF. The CDR3 region has the DNA TGTGCCAGCAGTTTCAAGAACGGAGAGACCCAGTACTTC.

About this clone itself: A clone one base away is much larger, so this may be a read error. The chain links TRBV7-9 to TRBJ1-1; TRBD1 agrees at 7 bases. Per germline, CDR1 SEHNR and CDR2 FQNEAQ (reference sequence). The CDR3 runs 14 residues. J lost 0 bases, V lost 5 bases, and 3 bases had no gene match. The CDR3 DNA reads TGTGCCAGCAGCGCCGGGACAGTGAACACTGAAGCTTTCTTT. Protein product: CASSAGTVNTEAFF.

The V gene is TRBV7-3, the J gene TRBJ2-6; D might be TRBD1 or TRBD2, each matching 5 bases. This CDR3 contains 18 residues. Germline V lookup: CDR1 SGHTA, CDR2 FQGTGA. The V gene lost 5 bases and the J gene lost 0 bases, with 17 bases spanning the gap. DNA of the CDR3: TGTGCCAGCAGCCCGGTGGGGACCTCCCCCTCTGGGGCCAACGTCCTGACTTTC. Translating gives CASSPVGTSPSGANVLTF.

The table lists this clone with a count of one. This chain links TRBV4-1 with TRBJ1-1; D unclear. Germline-derived CDR1 and CDR2 are MGHRA and YSYEKL. The V gene lost 0 bases and the J gene lost 1 base, with 15 bases spanning the gap. The CDR3 loop spans 17 amino acids. The CDR3 DNA reads TGCGCCAGCAGCCAAGATGATTGGGCAGGCCCGAACACTGAAGCTTTCTTT. Encoded protein: CASSQDDWAGPNTEAFF.

Regarding this clone: A much larger clone is a single base away; this may be a read error. Distinct nucleotide sequences in the sample also encode this CDR3. J is TRBJ1-1 and V is TRBV7-2; unclear D gene. V was shortened by 1 base and J by 0 bases, with 3 bases between the two germline ends. Germline CDR1 is SGHTA and CDR2 is FQGNSA. This CDR3 is built from 13 residues. The CDR3 protein is CASSLEVNTEAFF. CDR3 DNA sequence: TGTGCCAGCAGCTTAGAGGTGAACACTGAAGCTTTCTTT.

The CDR3 is CASSIDRRAEAFF. In DNA, the CDR3 is TGTGCCAGTAGTATAGATCGAAGAGCTGAAGCTTTCTTT. This rearrangement joins TRBV19 to TRBJ1-1; D ambiguous. CDR1 is LNHDA, CDR2 SQIVND, per germline (reference sequence). The V gene lost 0 bases and the J gene lost 6 bases, with 8 bases spanning the gap. The CDR3 is 13 residues long.

This chain connects TRBV28 to TRBJ1-2; D is unclear. Trimming removed 2 bases at V and 8 bases at J, with 6 bases between. The CDR3 sequence is 11 residues long. Germline assignment: CDR1 MDHEN and CDR2 SYDVKM. For the CDR3, the DNA is TGTGCCAGCAGTTTAATGGGAGGCTACACCTTC. Translated, it gives CASSLMGGYTF.

This rearrangement joins TRBV2 to TRBJ2-3; the match to TRBD2 covers 14 bases. Germline CDR1 reads SNHLY; CDR2 reads FYNNEI. This CDR3 region has 14 residues. V dropped 6 bases and J dropped 5; count of bases not matched to a gene: 1. This CDR3 is CASRGLAGVDTQYF. The DNA of the CDR3 is TGTGCCAGCAGGGGACTAGCGGGGGTAGATACGCAGTATTTT.

The chain carries TRBV5-1 and TRBJ1-3, with D hard to call. Germline V gives CDR1 SGHRS, CDR2 YFSETQ. Trimming cost V 0 bases and J 2 bases, with 6 bases left between them. The CDR3 contains 14 residues. The CDR3 loop is CASSLDVTGNTIYF. The CDR3 region has the DNA TGCGCCAGCAGCTTGGACGTTACTGGAAACACCATATATTTT.

The rearrangement joins TRBV18 to TRBJ2-2; D ambiguous. V shed 1 base and J shed 1 base, with 7 bases lying between them. Germline values: CDR1 KGHSH, CDR2 LQKENI. The CDR3 is made up of 15 amino acids. The CDR3 protein is CASSPQAQNTGELFF. The CDR3 DNA reads as TGTGCCAGCTCACCACAAGCCCAGAACACCGGGGAGCTGTTTTTT. The whole variable domain, filled in from reference TRBV18 and TRBJ2-2, reads NAGVMQNPRHLVRRRGQEARLRCSPMKGHSHVYWYRQLPEEGLKFMVYLQKENIIDESGMPKERFSAEFPKEGPSILRIQQVVRGDSAAYFCASSPQAQNTGELFFGEGSRLTVL.

This chain uses TRBV5-1 with TRBJ1-3, with D hard to call. Trimming pared 4 bases from V and 1 base from J, leaving 12 bases between. The CDR3 sequence is 15 residues long. The germline V gene has CDR1 SGHRS and CDR2 YFSETQ. CDR3 in amino acids: CASSPPEGSGNTIYF. CDR3 nucleotides: TGCGCCAGCAGCCCCCCAGAAGGGTCTGGAAACACCATATATTTT.

This clone has just one count. The chain is built from TRBV11-2 and TRBJ1-1; D unresolved. CDR3 length equals 13 residues. The V end lost 3 bases, the J end lost 4 bases, and 9 bases lay between the germline ends. Germline values: CDR1 SGHAT, CDR2 FQNNGV. The CDR3 DNA is TGTGCCAGCAGCTTGGACCGGCGCACTGAAGCTTTCTTT. Its protein product is CASSLDRRTEAFF.

This chain uses TRBV27 with TRBJ2-1, with TRBD2 identical over 10 bases. Germline loops: CDR1 MNHEY, CDR2 SMNVEV (reference sequence). Trimming took 8 bases from V and 1 from J; bases not matched to a gene: 20. There are 20 residues in the CDR3. The CDR3 DNA reads TGTGCCAGCCGCAGATTACCCGGGCTAGCGGGAGCTGGATCCTACAATGAGCAGTTCTTC. Residues: CASRRLPGLAGAGSYNEQFF.

A remark on this clone: Other DNA sequences in the sample encode the same CDR3. The V and J genes are TRBV6-1 and TRBJ1-2, with 8 bases matching TRBD1. This CDR3 contains 13 residues. The germline V gene has CDR1 MNHNS and CDR2 SASEGT. J was trimmed by 5 bases and V by 2 bases; bases with no gene match: 1. The CDR3 nucleotides read TGTGCCAGCAGTGAACAGGGGGCGTATGGCTACACCTTC. Amino acid sequence: CASSEQGAYGYTF.

The chain links TRBV29-1 to TRBJ2-2; D not resolved. The CDR3 spans 14 residues. CDR1 and CDR2 from the germline V gene are SQVTM and ANQGSEA. Trimming cost V 3 bases and J 1 base, with 9 bases left between them. CDR3 bases: TGCAGCGTTGAGGGATCCTTGAACACCGGGGAGCTGTTTTTT. Translation gives CSVEGSLNTGELFF.

The V and J genes are TRBV7-2 and TRBJ2-5, with TRBD1 identical over 8 bases. The CDR3 sequence is 13 residues long. Germline V CDR1 and CDR2: SGHTA, FQGNSA. Trimming removed 3 bases from V and 4 bases from J; junction bases left unmatched: 1. This chain's CDR3 is CASSLDRAETQYF. The CDR3 DNA reads TGTGCCAGCAGCTTGGACAGGGCAGAGACCCAGTACTTC.

This rearrangement joins TRBV2 to TRBJ2-7; TRBD2 might be the D (5 bases). Trimming pared 0 bases from V and 3 bases from J, leaving 12 bases between. Germline loops: CDR1 SNHLY, CDR2 FYNNEI. The CDR3 is 15 amino acids. CDR3 sequence: CASSEAGRDYYEQYF. In DNA, the CDR3 is TGTGCCAGCAGTGAAGCAGGGAGAGATTACTACGAGCAGTACTTC.

This chain connects TRBV28 to TRBJ2-5; D may be TRBD2 (6 bases). The germline CDR1 and CDR2 sequences are MDHEN and SYDVKM. There are 12 residues in the CDR3. Deletions cut 7 bases from V and 5 bases from J, with 11 bases between. The CDR3 loop reads CASTLEGETQYF. DNA of the CDR3: TGTGCCAGCACCCTGGAGGGCGAGACCCAGTACTTC.

Of note for this clone: Other DNA sequences within the sample encode an identical CDR3. The rearrangement links TRBV30 to TRBJ1-3; D call uncertain. Germline values: CDR1 GTSNPN, CDR2 SVGIG (reference sequence). Trimming removed 5 bases from V and 3 bases from J, with 14 bases in between. The CDR3 loop spans 14 amino acids. The CDR3 loop is CAWSGGFSGNTIYF. The CDR3 coding sequence is TGTGCCTGGTCCGGAGGGTTTAGTGGAAACACCATATATTTT. Combining the CDR3 with reference TRBV30 and TRBJ1-3 gives the whole variable domain SQTIHQWPATLVQPVGSPLSLECTVEGTSNPNLYWYRQAAGRGLQLLFYSVGIGQISSEVPQNLSASRPQDRQFILSSKKLLLSDSGFYLCAWSGGFSGNTIYFGEGSWLTVV.

The V gene is TRBV30, the J gene TRBJ2-4; D not resolved. The CDR3 spans 13 residues. Germline V gives CDR1 GTSNPN, CDR2 SVGIG (reference sequence). Trimming left V 5 bases short and J 1 base short, with 9 bases between. CDR3 sequence reads: CAWGDGAKNIQYF. The CDR3 nucleotides read TGTGCCTGGGGGGATGGCGCCAAAAACATTCAGTACTTC.

This clone was found a few times. The gene calls are TRBV30 and TRBJ2-5, with a tentative D call TRBD1 (6 bases). The CDR3 spans 15 residues. Germline V lookup: CDR1 GTSNPN, CDR2 SVGIG (reference sequence). V lost 2 bases and J lost 2, with 15 bases in between. For the CDR3, the DNA is TGTGCCTGGAGTCCCGGGACAACGACTCAAGAGACCCAGTACTTC. Protein: CAWSPGTTTQETQYF.

This clone has just one count. This chain uses TRBV2 with TRBJ1-2; D is uncertain. The V gene's germline CDR1 is SNHLY and CDR2 FYNNEI. This CDR3 has 13 residues. Trimming pared 2 bases from V and 4 bases from J, leaving 8 bases between. The CDR3 spells CASSESGGYGYTF. CDR3 bases: TGTGCCAGCAGTGAATCCGGCGGCTATGGCTACACCTTC.

The gene calls are TRBV15 and TRBJ1-5, with D unresolved. Germline lookup yields CDR1 LNHNV and CDR2 YYDKDF (reference sequence). The CDR3 runs 13 residues. Trimming pared 5 bases from V and 3 bases from J, leaving 8 bases between. The CDR3 nucleotides read TGTGCCACCAGCCCTAGAGACAATCAGCCCCAGCATTTT. It encodes CATSPRDNQPQHF.

The V call is TRBV5-6, the J call TRBJ2-5; D might be TRBD1 (6 bases). The CDR3 length is 13 residues. CDR1 is SGHDT and CDR2 is YYEEEE in the germline V gene. Trimming cost V 4 bases and J 5 bases, with 12 bases left between them. DNA for the CDR3: TGTGCCAGCAGCAAACTCCAGGGGGAGACCCAGTACTTC. It encodes CASSKLQGETQYF. The full variable domain, completed using reference TRBV5-6 and TRBJ2-5, is DAGVTQSPTHLIKTRGQQVTLRCSPKSGHDTVSWYQQALGQGPQFIFQYYEEEERQRGNFPDRFSGHQFPNYSSELNVNALLLGDSALYLCASSKLQGETQYFGPGTRLLVL.

This chain uses TRBV6-1 with TRBJ2-7; D possibly matches TRBD1 or TRBD2 (6 bases each). The CDR3 extends over 15 amino acids. Trimming stripped 6 bases from V and 5 bases from J, with 20 bases between. Germline CDR1 is MNHNS and CDR2 is SASEGT. The CDR3 region is CASSLGGVSFHEQYF. CDR3 nucleotides: TGTGCCAGCAGCCTCGGGGGCGTTAGTTTCCACGAGCAGTACTTC.

This chain links TRBV9 with TRBJ2-7; TRBD1 might be the D (5 bases). From germline, CDR1 is SGDLS and CDR2 YYNGEE. Trimming removed 4 bases from V and 6 bases from J, with 20 bases in between. There are 15 residues in the CDR3. DNA for the CDR3: TGTGCCAGCAGCCCGCAGGGTGGGTCTACTGGCGAGCAGTACTTC. Its translation: CASSPQGGSTGEQYF.